This T cell receptor beta chain is from a study of blood T cells in healthy people across ages. The study, taken as a whole, reports: Leaving the PBMCs unsorted stopped any conclusive comparison of naive versus antigen-experienced cells.

For this clonotype: No antigen is known for it.

The CDR3 contains 13 residues. The V end was cut by 1 base, the J end by 5 bases, with 11 bases between. Germline CDR1 is DFQATT and CDR2 is SNEGSKA (reference sequence). Combining a sample-barcoded 5' primer with a J-beta primer mix, a second PCR ran for roughly 6 to 12 cycles. TCRdb passed the 5' RACE reads through MiXCR, listing each CDR3 protein once. The table shows some 790,000 distinct CDR3 sequences, with 29% occurring only once. Sequences were obtained from blood. The chain is built from TRBV20-1 and TRBJ1-1, with D possibly TRBD1 on 6 matching bases. This TCR was recovered from an elderly woman in good health. CDR3 in amino acids: CSARVRGGTEAFF. The CDR3 nucleotides read TGCAGTGCTAGAGTCAGGGGTGGTACTGAAGCTTTCTTT.